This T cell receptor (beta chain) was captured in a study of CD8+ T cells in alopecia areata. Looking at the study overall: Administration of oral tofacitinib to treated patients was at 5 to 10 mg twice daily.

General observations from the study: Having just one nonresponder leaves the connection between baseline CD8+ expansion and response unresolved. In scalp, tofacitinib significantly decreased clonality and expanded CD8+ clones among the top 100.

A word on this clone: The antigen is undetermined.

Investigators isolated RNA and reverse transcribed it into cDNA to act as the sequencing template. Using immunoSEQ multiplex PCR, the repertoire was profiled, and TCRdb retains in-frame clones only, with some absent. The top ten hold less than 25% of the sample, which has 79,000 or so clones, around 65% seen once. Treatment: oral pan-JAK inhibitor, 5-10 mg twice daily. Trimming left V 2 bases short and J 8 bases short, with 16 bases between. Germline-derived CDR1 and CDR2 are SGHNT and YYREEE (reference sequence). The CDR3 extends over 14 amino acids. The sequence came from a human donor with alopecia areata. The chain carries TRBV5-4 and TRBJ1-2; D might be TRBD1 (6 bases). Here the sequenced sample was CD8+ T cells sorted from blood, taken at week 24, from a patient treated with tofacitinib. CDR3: CASSFSAAGEGYTF. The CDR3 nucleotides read TGTGCCAGCAGCTTCAGTGCGGCAGGGGAAGGCTACACCTTC.